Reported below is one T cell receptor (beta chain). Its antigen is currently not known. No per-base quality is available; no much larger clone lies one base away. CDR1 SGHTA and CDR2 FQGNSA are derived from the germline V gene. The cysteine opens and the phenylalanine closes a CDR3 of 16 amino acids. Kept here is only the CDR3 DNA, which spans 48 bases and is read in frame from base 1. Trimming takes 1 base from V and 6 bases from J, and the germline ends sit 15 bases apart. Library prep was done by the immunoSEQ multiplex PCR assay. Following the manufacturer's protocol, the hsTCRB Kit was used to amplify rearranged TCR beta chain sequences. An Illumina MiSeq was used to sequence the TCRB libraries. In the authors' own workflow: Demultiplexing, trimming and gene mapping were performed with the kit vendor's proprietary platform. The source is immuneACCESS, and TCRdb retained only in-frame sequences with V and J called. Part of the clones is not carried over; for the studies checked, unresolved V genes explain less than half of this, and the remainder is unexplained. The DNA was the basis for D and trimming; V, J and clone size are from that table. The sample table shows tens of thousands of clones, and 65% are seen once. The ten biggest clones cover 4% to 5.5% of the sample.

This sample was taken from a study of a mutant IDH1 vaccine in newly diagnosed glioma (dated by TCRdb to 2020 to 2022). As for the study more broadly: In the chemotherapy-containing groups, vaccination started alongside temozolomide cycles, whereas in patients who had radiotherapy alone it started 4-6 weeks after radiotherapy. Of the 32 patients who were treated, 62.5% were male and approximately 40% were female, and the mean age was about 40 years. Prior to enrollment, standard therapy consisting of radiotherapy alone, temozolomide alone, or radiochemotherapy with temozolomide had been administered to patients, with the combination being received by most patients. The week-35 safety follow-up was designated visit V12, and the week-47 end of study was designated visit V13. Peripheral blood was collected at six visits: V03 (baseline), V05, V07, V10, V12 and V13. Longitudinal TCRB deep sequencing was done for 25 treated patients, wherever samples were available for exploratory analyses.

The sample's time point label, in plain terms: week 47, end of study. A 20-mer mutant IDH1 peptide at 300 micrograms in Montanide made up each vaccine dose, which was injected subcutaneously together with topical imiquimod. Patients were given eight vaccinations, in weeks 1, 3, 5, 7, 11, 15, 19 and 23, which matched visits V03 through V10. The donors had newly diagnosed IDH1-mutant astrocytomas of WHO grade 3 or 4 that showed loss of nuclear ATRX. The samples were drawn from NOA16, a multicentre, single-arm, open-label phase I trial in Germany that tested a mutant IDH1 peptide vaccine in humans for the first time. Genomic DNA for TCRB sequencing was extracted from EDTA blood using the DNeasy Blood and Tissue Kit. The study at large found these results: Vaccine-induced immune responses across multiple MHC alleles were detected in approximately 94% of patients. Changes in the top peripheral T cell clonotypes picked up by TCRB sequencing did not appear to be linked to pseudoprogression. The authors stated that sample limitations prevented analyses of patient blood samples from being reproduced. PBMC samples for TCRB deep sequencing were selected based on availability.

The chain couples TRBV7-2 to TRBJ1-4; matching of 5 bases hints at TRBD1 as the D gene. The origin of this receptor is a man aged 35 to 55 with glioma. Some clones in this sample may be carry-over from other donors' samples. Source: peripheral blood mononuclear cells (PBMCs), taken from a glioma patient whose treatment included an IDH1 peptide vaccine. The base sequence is TGTGCCAGCAGCTTAGGATTCGGCAGGGTGGATGAAAAACTGTTTTTT. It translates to CASSLGFGRVDEKLFF.